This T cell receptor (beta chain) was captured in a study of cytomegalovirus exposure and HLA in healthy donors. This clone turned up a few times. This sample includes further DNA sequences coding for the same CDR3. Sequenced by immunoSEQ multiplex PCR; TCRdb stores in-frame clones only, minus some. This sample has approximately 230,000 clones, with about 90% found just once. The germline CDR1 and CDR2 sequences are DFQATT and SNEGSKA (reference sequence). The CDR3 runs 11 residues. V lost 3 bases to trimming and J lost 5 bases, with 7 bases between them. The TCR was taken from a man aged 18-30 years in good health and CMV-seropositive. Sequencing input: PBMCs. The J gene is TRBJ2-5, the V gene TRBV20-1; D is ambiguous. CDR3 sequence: CSARPLETQYF. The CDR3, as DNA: TGCAGTGCTAGGCCCCTGGAGACCCAGTACTTC.